The clone carrying this TCR beta chain has more than one count but fewer than ten. Its antigen is as yet unknown. The V segment lost 4 bases and the J segment 1 base; nucleotides outside the gene matches: 9. The V gene's germline CDR1 is SQVTM and CDR2 ANQGSEA. There are 16 residues in the CDR3. This sample was taken from a study of response to subunit inactivated influenza vaccine. Study-wide points: The authors suggested that few new T cells are recruited per seasonal influenza vaccination.

One entry per CDR3 protein results from TCRdb running MiXCR on the RT-PCR reads. The repertoire includes approximately 500,000 distinct CDR3 sequences, 10% to 15% of them detected once, and approximately 14% sits in the top ten. The rearrangement joins TRBV29-1 to TRBJ2-2; 7 positions agree with TRBD2. The source of this sequence is a man in his forties or fifties who received an inactivated influenza vaccine. This specimen was PBMCs from blood, taken 35 to 45 days after vaccination. The CDR3 coding sequence is TGCAGCGTTGTTCCGAGCGGGATAGTGAACACCGGGGAGCTGTTTTTT. Its translation: CSVVPSGIVNTGELFF.